Included here is one T cell receptor beta chain sequence, with context. Its antigen is undetermined. The sample belongs to a study of T cell responses to AZD1222 COVID-19 vaccine. General study results and limits: Clonal diversity may have been underestimated, and the donors were mostly white British, with more females than males. Compared with day 0, the breadth and depth of the Spike-specific TCR repertoire rose significantly after two doses of AZD1222. Seropositive at baseline were only a handful of AZD1222 recipients. Mapped onto spike, vaccine-associated CD4 TCRs spanned it and were dominant at 160-218 and 743-854.

Only in-frame clones appear in the TCRdb table, and some are missing; sequencing was by immunoSEQ multiplex PCR. The sample consists of 150,000 or so clones, 75% to 90% of them appearing once. Germline CDR1 MNHEY, CDR2 SMNVEV (reference sequence). Losses at the gene ends were 5 bases for V and 7 bases for J; bases not matched to a gene: 8. The CDR3 is 13 amino acids. The sequencing used peripheral blood, collected on day 0 of MenACWY control vaccination. V is TRBV27 and J is TRBJ2-7; 7 bases fit TRBD1. This clonotype was obtained from an adult in good health. The CDR3 loop is CASSDRVSGEQYF. DNA for the CDR3: TGTGCCAGCAGTGACAGGGTATCGGGAGAGCAGTACTTC.